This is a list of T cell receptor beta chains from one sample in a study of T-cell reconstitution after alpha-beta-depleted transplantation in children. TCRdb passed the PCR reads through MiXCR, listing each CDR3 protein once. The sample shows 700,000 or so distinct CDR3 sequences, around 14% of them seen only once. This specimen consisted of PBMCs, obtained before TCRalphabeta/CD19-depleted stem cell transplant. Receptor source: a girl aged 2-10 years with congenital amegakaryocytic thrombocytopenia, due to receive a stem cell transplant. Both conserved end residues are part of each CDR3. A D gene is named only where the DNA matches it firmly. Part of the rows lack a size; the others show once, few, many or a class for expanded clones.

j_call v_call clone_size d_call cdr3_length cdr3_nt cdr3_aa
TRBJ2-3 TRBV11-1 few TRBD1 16 TGTGCCAGCAGCTCCAGGACAGGGCCTAGATCGGATACGCAGTATTTT CASSSRTGPRSDTQYF
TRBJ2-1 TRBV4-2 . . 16 TGTGCCAGCAGCCAAGATGGGTTTGCGGCCTACAATGAGCAGTTCTTC CASSQDGFAAYNEQFF
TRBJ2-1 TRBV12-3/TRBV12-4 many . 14 TGTGCCAGCAGGCCCACGCTAGGCACCAATGAGCAGTTCTTC CASRPTLGTNEQFF
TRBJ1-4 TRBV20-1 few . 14 TGCAGTGCTAACCCCGGACAGCCTAATGAAAAACTGTTTTTT CSANPGQPNEKLFF
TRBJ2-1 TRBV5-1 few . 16 TGCGCCAGCAGCTCTACCGGGGTAAGCTCCTACAATGAGCAGTTCTTC CASSSTGVSSYNEQFF
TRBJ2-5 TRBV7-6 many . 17 TGTGCCAGCAGCTTAGGGTGGTCAGGGGCACAAGAAGAGACCCAGTACTTC CASSLGWSGAQEETQYF
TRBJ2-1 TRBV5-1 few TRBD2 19 TGCGCCAGCAGCGCCATCACCCCGGGACTAGCCGTCCCCTACAATGAGCAGTTCTTC CASSAITPGLAVPYNEQFF
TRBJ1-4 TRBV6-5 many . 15 TGTGCCAGCAGTACCAGGACAGAGTTTAATGAAAAACTGTTTTTT CASSTRTEFNEKLFF
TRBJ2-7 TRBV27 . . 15 TGTGCCAGCAGTTTACAGGGGCCTCCCCCCTACGAGCAGTACTTC CASSLQGPPPYEQYF
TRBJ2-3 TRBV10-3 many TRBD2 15 TGTGCCATCAGTCAGTCGATAGCGGGTACAGATACGCAGTATTTT CAISQSIAGTDTQYF
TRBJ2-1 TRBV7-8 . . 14 TGTGCCAGCAGCACGGACTCGAAGGGCAATGAGCAGTTCTTC CASSTDSKGNEQFF
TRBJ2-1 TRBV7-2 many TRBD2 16 TGTGCCAGCAGCCCGACTAGCGGGAGTCCCTACAATGAGCAGTTCTTC CASSPTSGSPYNEQFF
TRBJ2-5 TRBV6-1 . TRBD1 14 TGTGCCACCTCCGGGACAGGAAGTAGTGGGACCCAGTACTTC CATSGTGSSGTQYF
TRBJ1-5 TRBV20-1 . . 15 TGCAGTGCTAGAGATACGGGGATTAGCAATCAGCCCCAGCATTTT CSARDTGISNQPQHF
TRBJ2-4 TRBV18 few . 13 TGTGCCAGCTCACGCGGCTACCGGGACATTCAGTACTTC CASSRGYRDIQYF
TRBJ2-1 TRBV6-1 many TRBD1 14 TGTGCCAGCAGTAGGACAGGGTCCCACAATGAGCAGTTCTTC CASSRTGSHNEQFF
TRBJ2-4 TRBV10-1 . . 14 TGCGCCAGCAGTGAGTCGAACTTCGGGGACATTCAGTACTTC CASSESNFGDIQYF
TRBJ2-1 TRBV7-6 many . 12 TGTGCCAGCAGCTTGAAGGACAATGAGCAGTTCTTC CASSLKDNEQFF
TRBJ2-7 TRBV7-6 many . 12 TGTGCCAGCAGCTTTCTCCAGCACGAGCAGTACTTC CASSFLQHEQYF
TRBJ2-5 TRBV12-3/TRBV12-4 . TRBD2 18 TGTGCCAGCGGCTCCGGGACTAGCGGGAGCAGGGCGCAAGAGACCCAGTACTTC CASGSGTSGSRAQETQYF
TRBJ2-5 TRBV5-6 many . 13 TGTGCCAGCACCTCAACGGGGGATGAGACCCAGTACTTC CASTSTGDETQYF
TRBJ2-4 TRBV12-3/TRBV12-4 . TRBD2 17 TGTGCCAGCAGCTCTGGACTAGCGGGTTTAGCCAAAAACATTCAGTACTTC CASSSGLAGLAKNIQYF
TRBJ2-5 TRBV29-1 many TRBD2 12 TGCAGCTCGGGACTAGCGGGAGAGACCCAGTACTTC CSSGLAGETQYF
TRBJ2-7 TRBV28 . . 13 TGTGCCAGCAGTTTTATGCGGGTTTGGGTGCAGTACTTC CASSFMRVWVQYF
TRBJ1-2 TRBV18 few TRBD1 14 TGTGCCAGCTCACCGGGGACAGGCCCATCCGGCTACACCTTC CASSPGTGPSGYTF
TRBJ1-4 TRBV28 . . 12 TGTGCCAGCAGTTTAAGGACCGAAAAACTGTTTTTT CASSLRTEKLFF
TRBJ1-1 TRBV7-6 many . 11 TGTGCCAGCAGCAGTGGCGGTGAAGCTTTCTTT CASSSGGEAFF
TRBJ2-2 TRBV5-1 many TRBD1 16 TGCGCCAGCAGCTTGGCTGTCGGGACAGGGGCCGGGGAGCTGTTTTTT CASSLAVGTGAGELFF
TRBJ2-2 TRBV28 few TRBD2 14 TGTGCCAGCAGTCGGACTAGTCCCGTTCGGAAGCTGTTTTTT CASSRTSPVRKLFF
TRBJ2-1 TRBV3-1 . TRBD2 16 TGTGCCAGCAGCCAAGCCCAGGGACTAGCGGGCAATGAGCAGTTCTTC CASSQAQGLAGNEQFF
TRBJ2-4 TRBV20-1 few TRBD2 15 TGCAGTGCAAGCAGCGGGATGGGGACCAAAAACATTCAGTACTTC CSASSGMGTKNIQYF
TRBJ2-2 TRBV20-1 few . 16 TGCAGTGCTACCCCCGCAGGGGCAAGGAACACCGGGGAGCTGTTTTTT CSATPAGARNTGELFF
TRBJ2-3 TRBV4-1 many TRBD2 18 TGCGCCAGCAGCCAAGATGGGGTAGCGGGACCCAGCACAGATACGCAGTATTTT CASSQDGVAGPSTDTQYF
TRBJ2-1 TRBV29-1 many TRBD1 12 TGCAGCGCCTGGACAGGAAACAATGAGCAGTTCTTC CSAWTGNNEQFF
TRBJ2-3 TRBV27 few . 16 TGTGCCAGCAGTTTATTAGACAACCCCAGCACAGATACGCAGTATTTT CASSLLDNPSTDTQYF
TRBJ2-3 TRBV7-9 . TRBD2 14 TGTGCCAGCAGCTTTAGCGGGAACCCAGATACGCAGTATTTT CASSFSGNPDTQYF
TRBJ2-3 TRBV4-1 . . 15 TGCGCCAGCAGCCTAAGGGCGGGAAGTGCAGATACGCAGTATTTT CASSLRAGSADTQYF
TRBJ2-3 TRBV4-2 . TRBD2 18 TGTGCCACCCGCCCAACTATAGTATGGCGGGAGAACACAGATACGCAGTATTTT CATRPTIVWRENTDTQYF
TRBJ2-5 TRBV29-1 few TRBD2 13 TGCAGCGTTCGCCGGGAGGGCCTGAAGACCCAGTACTTC CSVRREGLKTQYF
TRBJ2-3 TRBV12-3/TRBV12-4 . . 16 TGTGCCAGCAGTTTTTCGGGTTCCGTTAGCACAGATACGCAGTATTTT CASSFSGSVSTDTQYF
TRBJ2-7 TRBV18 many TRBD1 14 TGTGCCAGCTCACACCGGGACAGGGCCTACGAGCAGTACTTC CASSHRDRAYEQYF
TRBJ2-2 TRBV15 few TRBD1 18 TGTGCCACCAGCAGAGACCCTTCCCGGACAGGGAACACCGGGGAGCTGTTTTTT CATSRDPSRTGNTGELFF
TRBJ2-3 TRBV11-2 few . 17 TGTGCCAGCAGCTTAGATGGGGGAACCTCAAGCACAGATACGCAGTATTTT CASSLDGGTSSTDTQYF